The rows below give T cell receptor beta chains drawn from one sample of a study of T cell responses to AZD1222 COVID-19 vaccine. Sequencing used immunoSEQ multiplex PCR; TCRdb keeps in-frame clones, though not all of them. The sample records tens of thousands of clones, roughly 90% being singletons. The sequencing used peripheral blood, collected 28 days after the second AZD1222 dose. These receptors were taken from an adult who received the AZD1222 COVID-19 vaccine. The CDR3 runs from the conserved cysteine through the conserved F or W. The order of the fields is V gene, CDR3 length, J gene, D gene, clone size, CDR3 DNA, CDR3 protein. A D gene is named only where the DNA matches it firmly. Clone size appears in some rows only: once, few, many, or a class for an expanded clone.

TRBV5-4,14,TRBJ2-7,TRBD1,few,TGTGCCAGCAGTACAGGGGGCGTAAACTACGAGCAGTACTTC,CASSTGGVNYEQYF
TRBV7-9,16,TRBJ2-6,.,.,TGTGCCAGCAGCCTACCCGAGGGAGGTGGGGCCAACGTCCTGACTTTC,CASSLPEGGGANVLTF
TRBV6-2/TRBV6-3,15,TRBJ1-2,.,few,TGTGCCAGCAGTTACTTCGAAACAAATTCCTATGGCTACACCTTC,CASSYFETNSYGYTF
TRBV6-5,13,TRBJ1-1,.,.,TGTGCCAGCATAGTTGCAGGGAACACTGAAGCTTTCTTT,CASIVAGNTEAFF
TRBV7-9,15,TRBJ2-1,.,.,TGTGCCAGCAGCCTTGCGACCCGGAGTCTCGGTGAGCAGTTCTTC,CASSLATRSLGEQFF
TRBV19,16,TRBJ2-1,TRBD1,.,TGTGCCAGTAGTACCTTACCCGGGACAGGGCGGCATGAGCAGTTCTTC,CASSTLPGTGRHEQFF
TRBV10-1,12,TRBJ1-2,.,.,TGCGCCAGCAGTACACCCCTGGGGATCTACACCTTC,CASSTPLGIYTF
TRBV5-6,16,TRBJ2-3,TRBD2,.,TGTGCCAGCAGCTTGTCTCTGGGACTAGCTGGAGATACGCAGTATTTT,CASSLSLGLAGDTQYF
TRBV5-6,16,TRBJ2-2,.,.,TGTGCCAGCAGCTTGGGTGGGGGCCTCCCCACCGGGGAGCTGTTTTTT,CASSLGGGLPTGELFF
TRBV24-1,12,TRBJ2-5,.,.,TGTGCCACCGGGACAACGGGGGAGACCCAGTACTTC,CATGTTGETQYF
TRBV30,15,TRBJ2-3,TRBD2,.,TGTGCCTGGAGTGTAGCGCGGGGGAGCACAGATACGCAGTATTTT,CAWSVARGSTDTQYF
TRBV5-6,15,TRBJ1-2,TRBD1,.,TGTGCCAGCAGCTTCGATACAGGGGGGGTGTATGGCTACACCTTC,CASSFDTGGVYGYTF
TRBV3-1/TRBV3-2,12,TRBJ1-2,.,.,TGTGCCAGCAGCCAGTGGGAGTATGGCTACACCTTC,CASSQWEYGYTF
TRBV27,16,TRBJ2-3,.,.,TGTGCCAGCAGTTTAGTTCCGGGAGCCGGCACAGATACGCAGTATTTT,CASSLVPGAGTDTQYF
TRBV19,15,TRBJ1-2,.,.,TGTGCCAGTAGTTCACAAACAGGGCCTCGGTATGGCTACACCTTC,CASSSQTGPRYGYTF
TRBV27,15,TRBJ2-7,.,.,TGTGCCAGCAGTCGGACCGGGACAAGGACCTACGAGCAGTACTTC,CASSRTGTRTYEQYF
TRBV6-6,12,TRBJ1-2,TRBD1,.,TGTGCCAGCGCCGGGACAGACTATGGCTACACCTTC,CASAGTDYGYTF
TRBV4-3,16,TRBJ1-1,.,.,TGCGCCAGCAGCCAAGATTCGATGCGGCCGAACACTGAAGCTTTCTTT,CASSQDSMRPNTEAFF
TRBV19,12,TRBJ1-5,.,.,TGTGCCAGTACCCTGGGGGCGCAGCCCCAGCATTTT,CASTLGAQPQHF
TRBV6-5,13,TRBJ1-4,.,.,TGTGCCGGGGGGGAACGCATTGGCGAAAAACTGTTTTTT,CAGGERIGEKLFF
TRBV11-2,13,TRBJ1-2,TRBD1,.,TGTGCCAGCAGCTCAGCTCCTCTGGACAGGGGCACCTTC,CASSSAPLDRGTF
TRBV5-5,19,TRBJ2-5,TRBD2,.,TGTGCCAGCAGCCTCGCCACTGGGACTAGCGGGATCCGCCAAGAGACCCAGTACTTC,CASSLATGTSGIRQETQYF
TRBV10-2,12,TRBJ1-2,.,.,TGCGCCAGCATGAGGGAGAGGGGGGGCTACACCTTC,CASMRERGGYTF
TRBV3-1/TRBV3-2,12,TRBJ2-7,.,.,TGTGCCAGCAGCCAAACAGATGCCGAGCAGTACTTC,CASSQTDAEQYF
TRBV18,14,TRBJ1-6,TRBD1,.,TGTGCCAGCTCACCACCGAGGACAGGGGCACCCCTCCACTTT,CASSPPRTGAPLHF
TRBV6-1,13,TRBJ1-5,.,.,TGTGCCAGCAGTGAAGAAGGTTACCAGCCCCAGCATTTT,CASSEEGYQPQHF
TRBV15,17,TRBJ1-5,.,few,TGTGCCACCAGCAGGGGGCCGGGAAGCCATTCCGATCAGCCCCAGCATTTT,CATSRGPGSHSDQPQHF
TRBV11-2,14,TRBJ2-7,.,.,TGTGCCAGCAGCTTAAAGGGAGCGTCCTACGAGCAGTACTTC,CASSLKGASYEQYF
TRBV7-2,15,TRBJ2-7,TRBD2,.,TGTGCCAGCAGCCAAGGAGGGACTAGTACCTACGAGCAGTACTTC,CASSQGGTSTYEQYF
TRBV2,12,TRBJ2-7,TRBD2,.,TGTGCCAGAGGGACTAGCGACTACGAGCAGTACTTC,CARGTSDYEQYF
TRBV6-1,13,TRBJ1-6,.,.,TGTGCCAGCAGTGAAGGGTGGGTTTCACCCCTCCACTTT,CASSEGWVSPLHF
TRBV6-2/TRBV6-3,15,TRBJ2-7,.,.,TGTGCCAGCAGTTACACCTCCTTAGTTGCGGGTGAGCAGTACTTC,CASSYTSLVAGEQYF
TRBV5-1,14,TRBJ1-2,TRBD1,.,TGCGCCAGCAGCCTCGGACAGGCGAGCTATGGCTACACCTTC,CASSLGQASYGYTF
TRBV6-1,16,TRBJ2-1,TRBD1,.,TGTGCCAGCAGTGGCACCGGACAGGTTTTATACAATGAGCAGTTCTTC,CASSGTGQVLYNEQFF
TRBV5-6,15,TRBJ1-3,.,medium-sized,TGTGCCAGCAGCTTGAAATGGGGCTCTGGAAACACCATATATTTT,CASSLKWGSGNTIYF
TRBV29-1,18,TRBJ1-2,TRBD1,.,TGCAGCGTTGAAGGTCGCGGACAGGGGGGGCTCGCTAACTATGGCTACACCTTC,CSVEGRGQGGLANYGYTF
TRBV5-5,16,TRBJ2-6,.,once,TGTGCCAGCAGCCTGCTGCAGGGATCAGGGGCCAACGTCCTGACTTTC,CASSLLQGSGANVLTF
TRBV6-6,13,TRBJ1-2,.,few,TGTGCCAGCAGAGAAACCTCGGGGGGGAGCTACACCTTC,CASRETSGGSYTF
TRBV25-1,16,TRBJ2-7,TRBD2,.,TGTGCCAGCAGTGAACAAAGACTAGCGGGAATAAACGAGCAGTACTTC,CASSEQRLAGINEQYF
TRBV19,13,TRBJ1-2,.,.,TGTGCCAGTAGTACCCGAGGGCGCCATGGCTACACCTTC,CASSTRGRHGYTF